The sequence of this T cell receptor beta chain was determined in a study of blood T cells in healthy people across ages. Notes on the study in general: Per million T cells, TCR beta diversity dropped roughly linearly as age increased.

Note on this clonotype: Antigen unknown.

This CDR3 contains 14 residues. After removal of 6 bases from V and 1 base from J, the junction contained 8 bases not matched to a gene. Germline CDR1 is DFQATT and CDR2 is SNEGSKA (reference sequence). A J-beta primer mix and a sample-barcoded 5' primer were used in a second PCR of roughly 6 to 12 cycles. TCRdb reanalysed the 5' RACE reads using MiXCR and keeps one entry per CDR3 protein. The sample consists of around 1,700,000 distinct CDR3 sequences, 28% of them appearing once. This clonotype was sampled from a woman in her twenties or thirties in good health. This chain uses TRBV20-1 with TRBJ2-7; 8 bases map to TRBD1. The sequenced sample consisted of blood. As DNA, the CDR3 is TGCAGTGCAGGGGCCAGGGGGCGATCCTACGAGCAGTACTTC. Its translation is CSAGARGRSYEQYF.